These 14 T cell receptor beta chains came from one sample sequenced in a study of CD4 T cells in relation to SARS-CoV-2 and coronaviruses (dated by TCRdb to the early 2020s). Libraries were made using the immunoSEQ multiplex PCR assay. The table comes from immuneACCESS by way of TCRdb, which keeps in-frame sequences with V and J called. Part of the clones is missing from these tables; in studies checked, under half for an unresolved V gene and the rest for unknown reasons. This sample has some 69,000 clones in its table, and over 90% of those were observed once. The ten biggest clones cover over 0.11% of the sample. CD4+ T cells from unexposed donors were collected before the COVID-19 pandemic (2011-2018). Source material: naive CD4+ T cells from PBMCs. This specimen's cell subset or site label, interpreted: naive CD4+ T cells isolated by negative enrichment. These receptors came from a human donor in good health.

CDR3 loop: CASSFAGGEQFF. For the CDR3, the DNA is TGTGCCAGCAGCTTCGCGGGTGGAGAGCAGTTCTTC. This chain uses TRBV7-3 with TRBJ2-1; D is possibly TRBD2 (5 bases). V lost 3 bases and J 10 bases, leaving 10 bases between the germline ends. The CDR3 runs 12 residues. Germline-derived CDR1 and CDR2 are SGHTA and FQGTGA.

The rearrangement joins TRBV7-2 to TRBJ2-5; 12 bases fit TRBD2. Trimming removed 0 bases from V and 3 bases from J; junction bases left unmatched: 5. In germline, CDR1 is SGHTA, CDR2 FQGNSA. This CDR3 has 17 residues. CDR3 nucleotide sequence: TGTGCCAGCAGCTTAGCAACGGCTAGCGGGAGGGAAGAGACCCAGTACTTC. Translation gives CASSLATASGREETQYF. The full variable domain, completed using reference TRBV7-2 and TRBJ2-5, is GAGVSQSPSNKVTEKGKDVELRCDPISGHTALYWYRQSLGQGLEFLIYFQGNSAPDKSGLPSDRFSAERTGGSVSTLTIQRTQQEDSAVYLCASSLATASGREETQYFGPGTRLLVL.

Comment on this clone: Sequence at one end of the junction differs from germline and may be a read error. This chain joins TRBV3-1 (or the pseudogene TRBV3-2) and TRBJ2-7, with a weak D call TRBD2 (5 bases). Germline CDR1 is LGHDT and CDR2 is YNNKEL (reference sequence). The CDR3 has 13 amino acids. This CDR3 is CASSQARSGRPLF. The CDR3 DNA sequence: TGTGCCAGCAGCCAAGCTAGGAGCGGTAGACCCCTTTTC.

This chain links TRBV28 with TRBJ2-6; D is unresolved. Deletions cut 3 bases from V and 4 bases from J, with 10 bases between. Germline CDR1 and CDR2: MDHEN and SYDVKM. This CDR3 is built from 15 residues. CDR3 bases: TGTGCCAGCAGTTTTCTAGATTCGGGGGCCAACGTCCTGACTTTC. Translated: CASSFLDSGANVLTF. The variable domain in full, completed from reference TRBV28 and TRBJ2-6, reads DVKVTQSSRYLVKRTGEKVFLECVQDMDHENMFWYRQDPGLGLRLIYFSYDVKMKEKGDIPEGYSVSREKKERFSLILESASTNQTSMYLCASSFLDSGANVLTFGAGSRLTVL.

The chain has TRBV5-1 and TRBJ1-5; 10 nucleotides line up with TRBD1. This CDR3 has 16 residues. CDR1 is SGHRS and CDR2 is YFSETQ in the germline V gene. V lost 4 bases, J lost 3 bases, and 7 bases stayed unmatched. CDR3 sequence reads: CASSPGTGVLNQPQHF. CDR3 sequence (DNA): TGCGCCAGCAGCCCGGGGACAGGGGTCCTCAATCAGCCCCAGCATTTT.

The chain employs TRBV7-6 and TRBJ2-2, with 9 bases that match TRBD2. V shed 3 bases, J shed 4 bases, and the junction held 6 bases outside the gene matches. CDR1 and CDR2 (germline): SGHVS, FNYEAQ. This CDR3 has 16 amino acids. The CDR3 nucleotides are TGTGCCAGCAGCTTGGGGCTAGCGGGAATCACCGGGGAGCTGTTTTTT. It yields the protein CASSLGLAGITGELFF.

V and J are TRBV6-4 and TRBJ1-5; the D gene is possibly TRBD1 (6 bases). CDR1 and CDR2 (germline): MRHNA, SNTAGT. The CDR3 covers 14 residues. Trimming shortened V by 10 bases and J by 0 bases, and 13 bases separated the two germline ends. The CDR3 nucleotides read TGTGCCACCTCGGACAGCCATAGCAATCAGCCCCAGCATTTT. This sequence encodes CATSDSHSNQPQHF.

The J gene is TRBJ2-4, the V gene TRBV4-2; 7 bases are a match to TRBD2. Germline V lookup: CDR1 LGHNA, CDR2 YNFKEQ. V lost 1 base, J lost 6 bases, and 3 bases stayed unmatched. This CDR3 is built from 14 residues. As DNA, the CDR3 is TGTGCCAGCAGCCAAGGGCTAGCGGTAAACATTCAGTACTTC. Residues: CASSQGLAVNIQYF.

The gene calls are TRBV9 and TRBJ1-3, with D tentatively TRBD2 (5 bases). The DNA end is a closer match to TRBJ2-2, so the J assignment may be wrong. Germline CDR1 is SGDLS and CDR2 is YYNGEE. CDR3 length equals 14 residues. Here the CDR3 DNA reads TGTGCCAGCAGCGTAGTCCCTGGAGGCGGGGAGCTGTTTTTT. Its protein is CASSVVPGGGELFF.

J is TRBJ1-5 and V is TRBV6-5; 8 bases are shared with TRBD1. Germline V gives CDR1 MNHEY, CDR2 SVGAGI. The junction had 7 bases not matched to a gene; V was cut back by 0 bases and J by 6 bases. There are 16 residues in the CDR3. CDR3 in amino acids: CASSYSTPTGAQPQHF. The CDR3 DNA follows: TGTGCCAGCAGTTACTCGACCCCGACAGGGGCTCAGCCCCAGCATTTT.

The genes are TRBV9 and TRBJ2-1; D unresolved. Germline loops: CDR1 SGDLS, CDR2 YYNGEE. Between the trimmed V and J ends, which lost 4 bases and 1 base, there was a span of 12 bases. CDR3 length: 15 amino acids. The chain's CDR3 is CASSPRSGSYNEQFF. DNA of the CDR3: TGTGCCAGCAGCCCCCGTTCCGGGTCCTACAATGAGCAGTTCTTC.

The V call is TRBV28, the J call TRBJ1-1, with a tentative D call TRBD1 (6 bases). From germline, CDR1 is MDHEN and CDR2 SYDVKM. The CDR3 length is 14 residues. V was pared by 8 bases and J by 9 bases, with 22 bases between. In DNA form, the CDR3 reads TGTGCCAGCTCTGGGGGGGGGCAAGGACTCCAAGCTTTCTTT. This encodes CASSGGGQGLQAFF.

J is TRBJ2-5 and V is TRBV7-9; 9 nucleotides agree with TRBD1. In germline, CDR1 is SEHNR, CDR2 FQNEAQ (reference sequence). The CDR3 has 15 residues. With V trimmed by 3 bases and J by 3 bases, 5 bases remained unmatched. Here the CDR3 reads CASSLKRDREETQYF. CDR3 sequence (DNA): TGTGCCAGCAGCTTGAAGCGGGACAGGGAAGAGACCCAGTACTTC.

The V gene is TRBV5-6, the J gene TRBJ2-5; TRBD2 agrees at 8 bases. Germline lookup yields CDR1 SGHDT and CDR2 YYEEEE. The V segment lost 5 bases and the J segment 4 bases; nucleotides outside the gene matches: 13. This CDR3 spans 16 amino acids. This chain's CDR3 is CASSSYPSGRTETQYF. The CDR3 region has the DNA TGTGCCAGCAGTTCGTACCCTAGCGGGCGAACAGAGACCCAGTACTTC.